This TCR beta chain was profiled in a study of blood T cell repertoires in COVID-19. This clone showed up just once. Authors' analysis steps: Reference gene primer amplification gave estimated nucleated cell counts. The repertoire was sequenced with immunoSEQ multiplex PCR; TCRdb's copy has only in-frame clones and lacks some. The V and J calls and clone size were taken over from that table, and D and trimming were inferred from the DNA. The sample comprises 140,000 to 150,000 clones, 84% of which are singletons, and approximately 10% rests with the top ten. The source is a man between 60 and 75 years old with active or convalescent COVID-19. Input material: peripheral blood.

CDR3 nucleotides: TGTGCCTGGACGTCCGGGACAGGAGGCACTGAAGCTTTCTTT. Amino acid sequence: CAWTSGTGGTEAFF. The chain recombines TRBV30 with TRBJ1-1, with TRBD1 identical over 8 bases. Unmatched junction bases numbered 8, after V lost 4 bases and J lost 4 bases. The CDR3 consists of 14 residues. The germline V gene has CDR1 GTSNPN and CDR2 SVGIG (reference sequence).